Here is one TCR beta chain with its context. This record comes from a study of blood T cell repertoires in COVID-19. Study-level background: Specimens from acute and convalescent COVID-19 originated in the United States, Italy and Spain. From T cells, B-cell-depleted T cells, or PBMCs came the material, which was cDNA or gDNA.

The CDR3 loop spans 14 amino acids. J gave up 3 bases and V 0 bases, and 0 bases lay outside the gene matches. Germline V gives CDR1 SGDLS, CDR2 YYNGEE. Per the original data handling: The authors estimated nucleated cell counts from reference gene primer amplification. Assay used: immunoSEQ multiplex PCR; TCRdb lists only in-frame clones, some missing. V, J and clone size are taken as reported in that table, and D and trimming were inferred from the DNA itself. The table shows around 84,000 clones, with roughly 90% occurring only once. The chain recombines TRBV9 with TRBJ2-4, with 7 bases that match TRBD1. The sample comprised peripheral blood. This TCR was sampled from a man in his fifties or sixties with active COVID-19. The CDR3 sequence is CASSVGDSKNIQYF. The CDR3 DNA follows: TGTGCCAGCAGCGTAGGGGACAGCAAAAACATTCAGTACTTC.